Sequencing of this T cell receptor beta chain was carried out in a study of shared clonotypes between healthy human individuals. Across the whole study: The study used three CD4 naive, three CD4 memory, two CD8 naive and one CD8 memory plate per donor. Study-level points and caveats: On the whole, naive subsets had larger estimated richness than memory subsets had.

Looked up from germline, CDR1 is MNHEY and CDR2 is SVGAGI. Trimming left V 2 bases short and J 2 bases short, with 7 bases between. The CDR3 loop spans 13 amino acids. CD45RO-negative cells were positively selected for CCR7, leaving out terminally differentiated effector memory CD45RA+ cells. The donor population consisted of healthy HIV-negative adults with no recent acute infections or vaccinations. A word on this clone: The antigen remains unidentified.

Here immunoSEQ multiplex PCR was the method, and the copy in TCRdb shows in-frame clones only, minus some. The sample lists about 2 million clones; about 95% were seen once. The clonotype was recovered from a man aged 18 to 30 in good health. The specimen was naive CD8+ T cells sorted from blood. The J gene is TRBJ2-7, the V gene TRBV6-5, with D unresolved. CDR3 protein: CASSYAVTYEQYF. In DNA, the CDR3 is TGTGCCAGCAGTTACGCAGTAACCTACGAGCAGTACTTC.